The next 6 T cell receptor beta chains were all read from a single sample in a study of T cells after yellow fever vaccination. TCRdb processed the 5' RACE reads anew with MiXCR; each CDR3 protein has one entry. The sample has tens of thousands of distinct CDR3 sequences; 7.5% to 8% are singletons. Sequenced material: CD8+ T cells sorted from PBMCs, taken on the day of the yellow fever booster vaccination. The receptors here all came from a man in his thirties or forties who received the YFV17D yellow fever vaccine.

This clonotype was counted between two and nine times. The chain recombines TRBV7-9 with TRBJ1-1; D is uncertain. Looked up from germline, CDR1 is SEHNR and CDR2 is FQNEAQ (reference sequence). There are 14 residues in the CDR3. V was cut by 1 base and J by 3 bases, with 9 bases left in between. CDR3 nucleotides: TGTGCCAGCAGCTTAGGAGGATCGGACACTGAAGCTTTCTTT. Protein sequence: CASSLGGSDTEAFF.

The chain is built from TRBV20-1 and TRBJ2-7; D is unresolved. Trimming removed 3 bases at V and 2 bases at J, with 8 bases between. CDR1 and CDR2 (germline): DFQATT, SNEGSKA (reference sequence). The CDR3 loop spans 12 amino acids. The CDR3 DNA sequence: TGCAGTGCTAGTTCCAGCACCTACGAGCAGTACTTC. Its translation is CSASSSTYEQYF.

The chain is built from TRBV12-3 or TRBV12-4 and TRBJ2-7; 16 bases agree with TRBD2. J gave up 4 bases and V 4 bases, and 7 bases lay outside the gene matches. This CDR3 comprises 17 residues. In nucleotides, the CDR3 is TGTGCCAGCAGTTCGGGACTAGCGGGAGGGCCCTTGTACGAGCAGTACTTC. The encoded protein is CASSSGLAGGPLYEQYF.

This clonotype was detected many times. This rearrangement joins TRBV27 to TRBJ1-2; D may be TRBD1 (5 bases). V lost 1 base and J 2 bases, leaving 8 bases between the germline ends. The CDR3 length is 14 residues. Germline CDR1 reads MNHEY; CDR2 reads SMNVEV (reference sequence). CDR3 loop: CASSLFPGNYGYTF. CDR3 DNA sequence: TGTGCCAGCAGTTTATTTCCAGGGAACTATGGCTACACCTTC.

In its sample, this clonotype ranks as medium-sized. CDR3 nucleotides: TGCGCCAGCAGTGAGAGGAGGGCGGAAGAGCAGTTCTTC. Protein sequence: CASSERRAEEQFF. J is TRBJ2-1 and V is TRBV10-2; the D gene is possibly TRBD2 (6 bases). The CDR3 sequence is 13 residues long. Trimming removed 2 bases from V and 10 bases from J, with 12 bases in between. Germline CDR1 WSHSY, CDR2 SAAADI.

The CDR3 here is CSVVGGQRLSSYNEQFF. In DNA form, the CDR3 reads TGCAGCGTTGTTGGGGGACAACGACTTAGCTCCTACAATGAGCAGTTCTTC. The V and J genes are TRBV29-1 and TRBJ2-1; D is perhaps TRBD1 (6 bases). The ends were cut back, 4 bases at V and 0 bases at J, with 19 bases in the middle. Germline loops: CDR1 SQVTM, CDR2 ANQGSEA. This CDR3 spans 17 amino acids.